These 10 T cell receptor gamma chains share one sample of origin, sequenced in a study of gamma delta lymphoproliferative disorders and STAT genes. PBMCs from patients and controls supplied the genomic DNA for sequencing. TCRdb called clones from the multiplex PCR reads again using CATT. The profile covers thousands of gamma-chain clones, with roughly 8.9% appearing a single time and roughly three fifths taken by the ten largest. The sample consisted of blood. The source of these receptors is a human donor with gamma-delta T-cell large granular lymphocyte leukemia.

This clone is categorized as medium-sized. The chain has TRGV4 and TRGJ1 or TRGJ2. Germline matching of the DNA provided the J gene here, since TCRdb leaves it blank. The trim removed 3 bases at V and 11 bases at J, leaving 10 bases unmatched. Germline V gene data show CDR1 as EGSTGY and CDR2 as YDSYTSSV. CDR3 size: 12 residues. The CDR3 DNA reads as TGTGCCACCTGGGATATTCGGGTGGAGAAACTCTTT. Translating gives CATWDIRVEKLF.

This clone is medium-sized (0.01 to 0.1%). The V gene is given as TRGV4, and no J gene call is available. The V gene's germline CDR1 is EGSTGY and CDR2 YDSYTSSV. This CDR3 is built from 9 residues. The CDR3 DNA sequence: TGTGCCACCTGGGATGAGGGACTCTTT. It codes for CATWDEGLF.

This clone was found a few times. The rearrangement joins TRGV4 to TRGJ1 or TRGJ2. The J gene is absent in TCRdb and was assigned here via DNA matching to germline. This CDR3 region has 12 residues. After removal of 1 base from V and 5 bases from J, the junction contained 2 bases not matched to a gene. Germline assignment: CDR1 EGSTGY and CDR2 YDSYTSSV. The DNA of the CDR3 is TGTGCCACCTGGGATGGAGATTATAAGAAACTCTTT. This translates into CATWDGDYKKLF.

Regarding this clone: The DNA is omitted, as the CDR3 cannot be located on it reliably, and the CDR3 follows TCRdb's listing. The V gene was identified as TRGV4, while no J gene was called. Germline CDR1 reads EGSTGY; CDR2 reads YDSYTSSV. The CDR3 sequence runs 19 residues, both termini included. The CDR3 spells CATWDGHIIRNSLAVEQHF.

The CDR3 nucleotides read TGTGCCACCTGGGACAGGCAAAAGAAACTCTTT. Encoded protein: CATWDRQKKLF. This sequence joins TRGV3 and TRGJ1 or TRGJ2. No J segment appears in TCRdb, so it was assigned here by matching the sequence to germline. This CDR3 contains 11 residues. The germline CDR1 and CDR2 sequences are VTNTFY and YDVSTARD (reference sequence). With 0 bases clipped from V and 10 bases from J, the junction kept 3 bases outside the gene matches.

This clone is judged medium-sized. The rearrangement uses TRGV10 and TRGJP1. TCRdb leaves out the J gene; it was filled in here by matching the DNA to germline. TRGV10 is an open reading frame whose function is uncertain. The V gene end was trimmed by 10 bases and the J gene end by 8 bases; junction bases not matched to a gene: 11. This CDR3 spans 13 amino acids. Here the CDR3 reads CAALTHSGWFKIF. The CDR3 coding sequence is TGTGCTGCGTTAACCCACAGCGGTTGGTTCAAGATATTT.

The gene calls are TRGV5 and TRGJ1 or TRGJ2. TCRdb lists no J gene, so it was determined here by aligning the DNA to germline. This CDR3 has 13 amino acids. The V segment lost 5 bases and the J segment 4 bases; nucleotides outside the gene matches: 8. The germline V gene encodes CDR1 VINAFY and CDR2 YDVSNSKD. This CDR3 is CATWARRYYKKLF. CDR3 nucleotide sequence: TGTGCCACCTGGGCAAGGAGGTATTATAAGAAACTCTTT.

In this sample, this clone is medium-sized. The chain couples TRGV10 to TRGJP1. The J gene, left out of TCRdb, was set here by checking the DNA against germline. TRGV10 is annotated as an ORF whose role is uncertain. The CDR3 spans 14 residues. The J segment lost 5 bases and the V segment lost 8 bases, leaving 9 bases of the junction unmatched. CDR3 sequence: CAAWENQTGWFKIF. The CDR3 DNA is TGTGCTGCGTGGGAGAACCAAACTGGTTGGTTCAAGATATTT.

This clone was seen more than once but under ten times. Here the CDR3 DNA reads TGTGCCACCTGGCCCGGGGTTTATTATAAGAAACTCTTT. Its translation: CATWPGVYYKKLF. The chain links TRGV4 to TRGJ1 or TRGJ2. The J gene, missing from TCRdb, was assigned here through DNA to germline matching. Trimming at V came to 6 bases and at J to 3 bases, leaving 8 bases not matched to a gene. Germline assignment: CDR1 EGSTGY and CDR2 YDSYTSSV. This CDR3 is built from 13 residues.

Judged by abundance, this clone is medium-sized (0.01 to 0.1%). The J gene is TRGJP2, the V gene TRGV2. The J gene is absent in TCRdb and was assigned here via DNA matching to germline. This CDR3 contains 12 residues. Germline CDR1 is EGSNGY and CDR2 is YDSYNSKV. Losses at the gene ends were 1 base for V and 12 bases for J; bases not matched to a gene: 5. CDR3 in amino acids: CATWDGPRIKTF. The CDR3 DNA sequence: TGTGCCACCTGGGACGGCCCCCGGATCAAGACGTTT.